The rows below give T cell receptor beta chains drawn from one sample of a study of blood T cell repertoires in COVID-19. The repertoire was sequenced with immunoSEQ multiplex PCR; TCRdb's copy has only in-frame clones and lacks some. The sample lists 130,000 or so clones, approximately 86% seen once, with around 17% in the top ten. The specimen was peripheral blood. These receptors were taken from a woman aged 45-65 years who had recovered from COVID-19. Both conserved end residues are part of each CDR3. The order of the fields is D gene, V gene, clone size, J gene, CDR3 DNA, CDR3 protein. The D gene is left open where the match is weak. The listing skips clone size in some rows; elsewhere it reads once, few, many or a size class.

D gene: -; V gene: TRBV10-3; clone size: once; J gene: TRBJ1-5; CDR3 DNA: TGTGCCACCACCCTGGACATTAGTAGCAATCAGCCCCAGCATTTT; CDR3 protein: CATTLDISSNQPQHF
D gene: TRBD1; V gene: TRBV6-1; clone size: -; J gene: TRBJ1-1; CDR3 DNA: TGTGCCAGCACGGAAAACAGGGGGTACACTGAAGCTTTCTTT; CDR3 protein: CASTENRGYTEAFF
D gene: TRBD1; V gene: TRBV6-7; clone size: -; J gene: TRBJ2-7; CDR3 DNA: TGTGCCAGCAGTTACTCGGCCAAGGACAGGGGCCACTCCTACGAGCAGTACTTC; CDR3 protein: CASSYSAKDRGHSYEQYF
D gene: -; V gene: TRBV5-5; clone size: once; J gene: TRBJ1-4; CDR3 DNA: TGTGCCAGCAGCGCCCCGGGGGGTACTAATGAAAAACTGTTTTTT; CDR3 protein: CASSAPGGTNEKLFF
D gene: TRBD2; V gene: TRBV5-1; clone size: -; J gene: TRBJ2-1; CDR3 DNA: TGCGCCAGCAGCCGACTAGCGGACTACAATGAGCAGTTCTTC; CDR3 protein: CASSRLADYNEQFF
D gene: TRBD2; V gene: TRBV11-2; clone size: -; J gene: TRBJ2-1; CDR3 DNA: TGTGCCAGCAGCTCGACTAGCGGGAGGGGCGATGAGCAGTTCTTC; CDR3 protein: CASSSTSGRGDEQFF
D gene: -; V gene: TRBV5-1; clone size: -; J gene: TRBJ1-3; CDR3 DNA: TGCGCCAGCAGCTCTGGCGGCGCTGGAAACACCATATATTTT; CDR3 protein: CASSSGGAGNTIYF
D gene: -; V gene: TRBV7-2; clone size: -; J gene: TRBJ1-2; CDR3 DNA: TGTGCCAGCAGCAGCGGGGCCTTTAATGGCTACACCTTC; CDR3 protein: CASSSGAFNGYTF
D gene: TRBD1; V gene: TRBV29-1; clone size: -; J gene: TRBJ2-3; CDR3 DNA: TGCACAGTTTCAGGGGGAGATCGGAGCACAGATACGCAGTATTTT; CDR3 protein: CTVSGGDRSTDTQYF
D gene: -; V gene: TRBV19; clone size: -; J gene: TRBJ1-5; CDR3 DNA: TGTGCCAGTAAGGGGCAGGCTAACAATCAGCCCCAGCATTTT; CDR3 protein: CASKGQANNQPQHF
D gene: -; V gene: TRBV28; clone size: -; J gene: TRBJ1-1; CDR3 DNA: TGTGCCAGCAGGCCCCAGATGAACACTGAAGCTTTCTTT; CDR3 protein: CASRPQMNTEAFF
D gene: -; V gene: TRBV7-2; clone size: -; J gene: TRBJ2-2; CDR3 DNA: TGTGCCAGCAGCTTTCAGAGCGTCGCGAACACCGGGGAGCTGTTTTTT; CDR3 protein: CASSFQSVANTGELFF
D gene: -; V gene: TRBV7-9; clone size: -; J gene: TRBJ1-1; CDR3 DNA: TGTGCCAGCAACCTCAGGGAGAACACTGAAGCTTTCTTT; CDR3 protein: CASNLRENTEAFF
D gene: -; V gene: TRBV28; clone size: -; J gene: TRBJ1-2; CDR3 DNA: TGTGCCAGCCTGACAGGCGACCACTATGGCTACACCTTC; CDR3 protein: CASLTGDHYGYTF
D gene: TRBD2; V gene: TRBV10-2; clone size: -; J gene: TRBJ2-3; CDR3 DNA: TGCGCCAGCAGGGGGACTAGCGGGGCCAGCACAGATACGCAGTATTTT; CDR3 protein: CASRGTSGASTDTQYF
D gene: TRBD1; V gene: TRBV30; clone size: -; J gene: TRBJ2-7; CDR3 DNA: TGTGCCTGCCGTGGACAGGAGTTCGAGCAGTACTTC; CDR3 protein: CACRGQEFEQYF
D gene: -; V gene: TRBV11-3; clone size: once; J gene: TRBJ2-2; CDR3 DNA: TGTGCCAGCAGCCTCCGGGGGGCCTTAAACACCGGGGAGCTGTTTTTT; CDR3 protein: CASSLRGALNTGELFF
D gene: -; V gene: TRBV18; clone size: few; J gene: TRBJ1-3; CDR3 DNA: TGTGCCAGCTCACCCTCGCAGGGTACTGGAAACACCATATATTTT; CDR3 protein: CASSPSQGTGNTIYF
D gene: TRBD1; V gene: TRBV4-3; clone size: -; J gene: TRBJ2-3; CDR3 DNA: TGCGCCAGCAGCCGAAATCCGGGACAGAGCACAGATACGCAGTATTTT; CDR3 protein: CASSRNPGQSTDTQYF
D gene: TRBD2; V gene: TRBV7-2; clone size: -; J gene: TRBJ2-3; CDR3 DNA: TGTGCCAGCAGCTTCCTCTCGGGGGAGGGAACAGATACGCAGTATTTT; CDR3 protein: CASSFLSGEGTDTQYF
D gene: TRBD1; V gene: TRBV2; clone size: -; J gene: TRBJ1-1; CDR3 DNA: TGTGCCAGTGGAATCCTTAGACAGGGTGGTTCTGAAGCTTTCTTT; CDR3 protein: CASGILRQGGSEAFF
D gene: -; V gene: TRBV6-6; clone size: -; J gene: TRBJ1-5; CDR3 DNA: TGTGCCAGCAGACTGGACAGTAATCAGCCCCAGCATTTT; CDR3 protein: CASRLDSNQPQHF
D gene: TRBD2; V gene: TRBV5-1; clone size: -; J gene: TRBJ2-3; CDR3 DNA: TGCGCCAGCACCAGACTAGCGGGATTCACAGATACGCAGTATTTT; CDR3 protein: CASTRLAGFTDTQYF
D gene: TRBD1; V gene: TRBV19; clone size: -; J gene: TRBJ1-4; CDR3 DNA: TGTGCCAGTTCCAGGGGGGATTCTCATGAAAAACTGTTTTTT; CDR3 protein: CASSRGDSHEKLFF
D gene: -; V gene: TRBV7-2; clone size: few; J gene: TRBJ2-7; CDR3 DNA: TGTGCCAGCAGCTTAGTAGATAAATACGAGCAGTACTTC; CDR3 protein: CASSLVDKYEQYF
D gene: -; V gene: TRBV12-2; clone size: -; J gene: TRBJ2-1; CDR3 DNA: TGTGCAAGTCGCTTAGCCCAAAGCCTGGGACTAGCGGGAAGTCTACGCTCCTACAATGAGCAGTTCTTC; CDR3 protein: CASRLAQSLGLAGSLRSYNEQFF
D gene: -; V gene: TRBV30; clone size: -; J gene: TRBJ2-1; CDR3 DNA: TGTGCCTGGGCACAATCGGGAGCGGGGCAGTTCTTC; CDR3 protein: CAWAQSGAGQFF
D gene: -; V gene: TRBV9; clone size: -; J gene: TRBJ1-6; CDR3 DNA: TGTGCCAGCAGCTTCGACAGGCCTAATTCACCCCTCCACTTT; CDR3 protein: CASSFDRPNSPLHF
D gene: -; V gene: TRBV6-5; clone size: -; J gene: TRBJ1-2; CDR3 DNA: TGTGCCAGCAGTCGAGTAGTTGGGGAGCCCTATGGCTACACCTTC; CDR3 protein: CASSRVVGEPYGYTF
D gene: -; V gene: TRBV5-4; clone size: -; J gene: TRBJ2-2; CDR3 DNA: TGTGCCAGCAGCTTGGGCGGGGATTACACCGGGGAGCTGTTTTTT; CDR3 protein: CASSLGGDYTGELFF
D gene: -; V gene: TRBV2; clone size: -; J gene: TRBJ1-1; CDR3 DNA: TGTGCCAGCAGACAATTGCGTGGGGCGAACACTGAAGCTTTCTTT; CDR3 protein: CASRQLRGANTEAFF
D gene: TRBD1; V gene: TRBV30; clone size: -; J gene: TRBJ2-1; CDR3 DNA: TGTGCCTGGAGTCCCGGGACAGCTCAGAATGAGCAGTTCTTC; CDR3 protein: CAWSPGTAQNEQFF
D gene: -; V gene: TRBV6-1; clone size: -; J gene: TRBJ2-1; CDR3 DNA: TGTGCCAGCAGTGAAGCATGGTCGGGGGAGCAGTTCTTC; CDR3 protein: CASSEAWSGEQFF
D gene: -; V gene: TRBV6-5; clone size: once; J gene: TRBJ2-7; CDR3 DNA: TGTGCCAGCAGTTACTCGAGCACTAGCAGACCCTACGAGCAGTACTTC; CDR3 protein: CASSYSSTSRPYEQYF
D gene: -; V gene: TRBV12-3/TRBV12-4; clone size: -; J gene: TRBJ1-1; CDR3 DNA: TGTGCCAGCAAACGGGTCAACACTGAAGCTTTCTTT; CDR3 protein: CASKRVNTEAFF
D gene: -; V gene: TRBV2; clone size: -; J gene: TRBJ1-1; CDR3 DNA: TGTGCCAGCAGTGAAGCGGGCTGGGGGAGGGATGGGAACACTGAAGCTTTCTTT; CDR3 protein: CASSEAGWGRDGNTEAFF